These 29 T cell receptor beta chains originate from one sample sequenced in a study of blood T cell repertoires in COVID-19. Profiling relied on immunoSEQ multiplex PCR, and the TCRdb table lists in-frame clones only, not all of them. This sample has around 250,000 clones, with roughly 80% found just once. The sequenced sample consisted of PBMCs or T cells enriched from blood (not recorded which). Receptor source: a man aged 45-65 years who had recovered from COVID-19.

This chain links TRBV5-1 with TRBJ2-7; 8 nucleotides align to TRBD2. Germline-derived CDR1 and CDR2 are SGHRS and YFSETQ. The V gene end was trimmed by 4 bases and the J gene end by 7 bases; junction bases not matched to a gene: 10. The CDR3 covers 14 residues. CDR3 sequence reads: CASSPGGSIREQYF. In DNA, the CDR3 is TGCGCCAGCAGCCCGGGGGGGAGTATCCGGGAGCAGTACTTC.

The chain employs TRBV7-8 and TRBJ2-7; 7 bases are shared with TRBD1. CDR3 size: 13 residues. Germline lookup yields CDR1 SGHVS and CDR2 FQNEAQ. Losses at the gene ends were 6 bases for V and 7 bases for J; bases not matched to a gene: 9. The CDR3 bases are TGTGCCAGCAGAAATGGGACAGCGATTGAGCAGTACTTC. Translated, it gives CASRNGTAIEQYF. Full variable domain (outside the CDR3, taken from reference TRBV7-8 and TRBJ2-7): GAGVSQSPRYKVAKRGQDVALRCDPISGHVSLFWYQQALGQGPEFLTYFQNEAQLDKSGLPSDRFFAERPEGSVSTLKIQRTQQEDSAVYLCASRNGTAIEQYFGPGTRLTVT.

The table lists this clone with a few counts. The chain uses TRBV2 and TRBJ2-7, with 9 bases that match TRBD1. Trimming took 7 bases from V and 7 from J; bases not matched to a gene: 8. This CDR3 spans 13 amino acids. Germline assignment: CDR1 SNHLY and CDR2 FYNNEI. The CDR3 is CASTGTGTGEQYF. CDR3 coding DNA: TGTGCCAGCACCGGGACAGGGACGGGTGAGCAGTACTTC.

The CDR3 sequence is CASSKGLFSSYNEQFF. The CDR3 DNA reads as TGTGCCAGCAGTAAGGGACTTTTCAGCTCCTACAATGAGCAGTTCTTC. The chain joins TRBV2 to TRBJ2-1, with D maybe TRBD2 (6 bases). The CDR3 is 16 amino acids. Trimming removed 5 bases from V and 0 bases from J, with 14 bases in between. Germline V gene sequence: CDR1 SNHLY, CDR2 FYNNEI.

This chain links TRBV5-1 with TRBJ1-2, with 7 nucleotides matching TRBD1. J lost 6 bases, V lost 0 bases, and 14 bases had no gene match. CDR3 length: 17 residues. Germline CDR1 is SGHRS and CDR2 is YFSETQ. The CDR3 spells CASSLALGQVILDGYTF. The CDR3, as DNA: TGCGCCAGCAGCTTGGCGCTTGGACAGGTCATATTGGATGGCTACACCTTC.

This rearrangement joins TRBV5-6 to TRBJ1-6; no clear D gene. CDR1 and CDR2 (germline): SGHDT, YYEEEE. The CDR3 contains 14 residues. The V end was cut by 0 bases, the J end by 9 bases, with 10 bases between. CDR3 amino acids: CASSLAVASSPLHF. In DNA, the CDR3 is TGTGCCAGCAGCTTGGCCGTTGCGTCTTCACCCCTCCACTTT.

The CDR3 sequence is CASSETRDEAFF. CDR3 nucleotide sequence: TGTGCCAGCAGTGAAACCAGGGATGAGGCTTTCTTT. J is TRBJ1-1 and V is TRBV6-1; D is perhaps TRBD1 (5 bases). Germline V gene data show CDR1 as MNHNS and CDR2 as SASEGT. V was trimmed by 2 bases and J by 11 bases, leaving 12 bases between them. CDR3 length: 12 residues.

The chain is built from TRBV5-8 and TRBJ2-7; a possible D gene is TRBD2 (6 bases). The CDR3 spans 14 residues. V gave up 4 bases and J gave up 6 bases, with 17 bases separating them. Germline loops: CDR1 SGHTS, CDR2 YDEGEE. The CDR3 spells CASSRGAGRREQYF. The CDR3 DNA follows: TGTGCCAGCAGCCGAGGGGCAGGGAGGCGCGAGCAGTACTTC.

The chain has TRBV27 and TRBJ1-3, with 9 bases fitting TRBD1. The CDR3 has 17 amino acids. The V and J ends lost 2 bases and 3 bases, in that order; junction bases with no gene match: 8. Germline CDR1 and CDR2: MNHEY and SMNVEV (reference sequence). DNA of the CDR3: TGTGCCAGCAGTTTAACCCGGGGGGGACAGGGTGGAAACACCATATATTTT. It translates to CASSLTRGGQGGNTIYF.

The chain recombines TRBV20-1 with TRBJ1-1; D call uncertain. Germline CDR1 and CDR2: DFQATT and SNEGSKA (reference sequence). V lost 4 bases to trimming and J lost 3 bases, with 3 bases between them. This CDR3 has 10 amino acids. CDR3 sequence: CSATYTEAFF. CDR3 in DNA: TGCAGTGCTACGTACACTGAAGCTTTCTTT.

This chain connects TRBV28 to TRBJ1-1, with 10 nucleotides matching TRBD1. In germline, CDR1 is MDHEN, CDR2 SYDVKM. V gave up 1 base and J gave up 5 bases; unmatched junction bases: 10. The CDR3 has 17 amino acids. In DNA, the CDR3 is TGTGCCAGCAGTTTATTGACAGGGGGCGCGATGAGGACTGAAGCTTTCTTT. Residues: CASSLLTGGAMRTEAFF. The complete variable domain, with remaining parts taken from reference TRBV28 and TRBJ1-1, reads DVKVTQSSRYLVKRTGEKVFLECVQDMDHENMFWYRQDPGLGLRLIYFSYDVKMKEKGDIPEGYSVSREKKERFSLILESASTNQTSMYLCASSLLTGGAMRTEAFFGQGTRLTVV.

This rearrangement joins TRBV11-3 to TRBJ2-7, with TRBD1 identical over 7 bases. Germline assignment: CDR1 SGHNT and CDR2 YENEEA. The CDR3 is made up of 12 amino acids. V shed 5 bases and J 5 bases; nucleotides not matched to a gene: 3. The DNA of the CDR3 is TGTGCCAGCAGCCTGGACAGGCACGAGCAGTACTTC. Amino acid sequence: CASSLDRHEQYF.

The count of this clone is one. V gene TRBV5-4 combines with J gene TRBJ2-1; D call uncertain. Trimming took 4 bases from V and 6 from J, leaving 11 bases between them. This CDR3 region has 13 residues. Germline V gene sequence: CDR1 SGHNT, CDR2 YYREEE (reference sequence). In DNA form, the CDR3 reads TGTGCCAGCAGCCGTCCCCTAGTCAATGAGCAGTTCTTC. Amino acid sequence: CASSRPLVNEQFF.

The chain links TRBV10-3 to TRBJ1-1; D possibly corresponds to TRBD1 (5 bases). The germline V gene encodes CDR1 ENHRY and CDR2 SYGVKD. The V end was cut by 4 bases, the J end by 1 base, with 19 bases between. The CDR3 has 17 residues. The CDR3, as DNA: TGTGCCATCAGTGCCCTCGTCGGGGGAACCGCGAACACTGAAGCTTTCTTT. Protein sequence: CAISALVGGTANTEAFF.

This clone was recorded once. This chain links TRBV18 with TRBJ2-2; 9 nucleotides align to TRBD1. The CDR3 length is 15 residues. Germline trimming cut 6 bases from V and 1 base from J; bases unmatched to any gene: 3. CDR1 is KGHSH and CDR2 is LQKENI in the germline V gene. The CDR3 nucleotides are TGTGCCAGCTCCCAGGACAGGGGGAACACCGGGGAGCTGTTTTTT. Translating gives CASSQDRGNTGELFF.

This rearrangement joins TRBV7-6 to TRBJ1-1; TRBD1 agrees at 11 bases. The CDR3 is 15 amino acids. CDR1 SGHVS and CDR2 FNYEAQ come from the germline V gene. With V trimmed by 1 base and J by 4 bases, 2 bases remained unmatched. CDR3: CASSLGDRGITEAFF. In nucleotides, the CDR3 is TGTGCCAGCAGCTTAGGGGACAGGGGGATCACTGAAGCTTTCTTT.

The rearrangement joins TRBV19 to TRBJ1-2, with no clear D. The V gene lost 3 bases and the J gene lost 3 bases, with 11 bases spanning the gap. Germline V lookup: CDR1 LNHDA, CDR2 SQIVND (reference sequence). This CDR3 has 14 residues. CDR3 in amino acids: CASSMEGRYYGYTF. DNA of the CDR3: TGTGCCAGTAGTATGGAGGGCCGGTACTATGGCTACACCTTC.

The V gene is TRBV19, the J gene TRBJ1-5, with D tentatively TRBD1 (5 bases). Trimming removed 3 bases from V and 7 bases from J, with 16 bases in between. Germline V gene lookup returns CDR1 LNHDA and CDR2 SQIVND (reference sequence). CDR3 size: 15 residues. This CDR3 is CASSMKGRVKQPQHF. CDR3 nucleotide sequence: TGTGCCAGTAGTATGAAGGGCAGGGTAAAACAGCCCCAGCATTTT.

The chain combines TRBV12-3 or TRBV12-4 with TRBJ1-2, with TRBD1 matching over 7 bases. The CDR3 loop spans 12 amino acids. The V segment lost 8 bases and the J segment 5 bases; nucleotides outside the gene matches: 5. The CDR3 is CASGRDSYGYTF. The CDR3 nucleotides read TGTGCCAGCGGTCGGGACAGTTATGGCTACACCTTC.

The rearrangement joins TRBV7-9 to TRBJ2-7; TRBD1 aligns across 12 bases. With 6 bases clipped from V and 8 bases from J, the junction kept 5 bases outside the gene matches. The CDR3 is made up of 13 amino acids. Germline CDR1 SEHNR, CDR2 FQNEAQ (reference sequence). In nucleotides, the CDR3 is TGTGCCAGCAGGGTGGGACAGGGGGCAAAGCAGTACTTC. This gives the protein CASRVGQGAKQYF.

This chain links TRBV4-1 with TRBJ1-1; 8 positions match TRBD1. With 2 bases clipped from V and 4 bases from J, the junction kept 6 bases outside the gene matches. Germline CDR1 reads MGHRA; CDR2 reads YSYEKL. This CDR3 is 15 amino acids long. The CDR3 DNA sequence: TGCGCCAGCAGCCAACCTCAGGGGGCCGGCACTGAAGCTTTCTTT. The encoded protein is CASSQPQGAGTEAFF.

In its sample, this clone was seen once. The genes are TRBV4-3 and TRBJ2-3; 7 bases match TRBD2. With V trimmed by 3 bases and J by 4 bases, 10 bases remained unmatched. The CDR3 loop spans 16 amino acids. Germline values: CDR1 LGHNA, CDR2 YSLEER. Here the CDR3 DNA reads TGCGCCAGCAGCCATTCGGGAGGCGGGGAATCAGATACGCAGTATTTT. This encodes CASSHSGGGESDTQYF.

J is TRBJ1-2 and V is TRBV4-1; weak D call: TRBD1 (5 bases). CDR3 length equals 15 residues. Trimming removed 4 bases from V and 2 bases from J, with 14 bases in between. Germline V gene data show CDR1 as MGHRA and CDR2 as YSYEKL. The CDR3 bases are TGCGCCAGCAGCCCCCAACGGGGGGAGAACTATGGCTACACCTTC. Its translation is CASSPQRGENYGYTF.

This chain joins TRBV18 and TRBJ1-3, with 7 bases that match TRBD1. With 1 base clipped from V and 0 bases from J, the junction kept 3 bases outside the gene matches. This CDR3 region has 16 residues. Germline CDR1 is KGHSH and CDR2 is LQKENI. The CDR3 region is CASSPRDSTSGNTIYF. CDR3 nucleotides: TGTGCCAGCTCACCACGGGACAGCACCTCTGGAAACACCATATATTTT.

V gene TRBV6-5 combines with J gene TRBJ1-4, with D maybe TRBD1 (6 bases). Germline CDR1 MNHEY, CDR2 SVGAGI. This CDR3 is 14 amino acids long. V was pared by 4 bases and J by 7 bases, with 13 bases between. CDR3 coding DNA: TGTGCCAGCAGTTCACAGGGTGGTTTTGAAAAACTGTTTTTT. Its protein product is CASSSQGGFEKLFF.

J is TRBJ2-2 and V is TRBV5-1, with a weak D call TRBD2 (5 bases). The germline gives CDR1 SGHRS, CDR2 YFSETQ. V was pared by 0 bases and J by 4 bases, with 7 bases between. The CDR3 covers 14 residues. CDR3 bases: TGCGCCAGCAGCTTGGGTGAGGGCACCGGGGAGCTGTTTTTT. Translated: CASSLGEGTGELFF.

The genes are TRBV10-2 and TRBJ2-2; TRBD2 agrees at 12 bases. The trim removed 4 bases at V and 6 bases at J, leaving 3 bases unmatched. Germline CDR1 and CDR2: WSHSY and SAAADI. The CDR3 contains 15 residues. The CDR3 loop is CASSGLAGVSGELFF. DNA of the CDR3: TGCGCCAGCAGTGGACTAGCGGGAGTGTCCGGGGAGCTGTTTTTT.

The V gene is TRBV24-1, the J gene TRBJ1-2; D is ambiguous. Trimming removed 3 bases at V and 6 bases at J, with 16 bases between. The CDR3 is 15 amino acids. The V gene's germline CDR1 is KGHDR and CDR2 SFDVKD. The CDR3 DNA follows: TGTGCCACCAGTGATCCTCGAAGGCGGGCGCATGGCTACACCTTC. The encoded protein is CATSDPRRRAHGYTF.

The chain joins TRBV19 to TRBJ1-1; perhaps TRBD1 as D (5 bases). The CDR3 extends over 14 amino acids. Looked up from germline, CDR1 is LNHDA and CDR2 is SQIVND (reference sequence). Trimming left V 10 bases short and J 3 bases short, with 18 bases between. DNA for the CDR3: TGTGCCACCCAGGGTTGGGGATCGTACACTGAAGCTTTCTTT. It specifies CATQGWGSYTEAFF.